These T cell receptor beta chains were read from a single sample in a study of metastatic and nonmetastatic thyroid tumors. TCRdb reanalyzed the PCR reads with MiXCR. The repertoire holds about 64,000 clones, with just over 4% as singletons. Sequencing was done on a sample of blood. Source of these receptors: a female donor with papillary thyroid cancer or a benign thyroid nodule (not recorded which). Some clones in this sample may be carry-over from other donors' samples. Both conserved end residues are part of each CDR3. A D gene is named only where the DNA matches it firmly. Some rows have no size entry. The others give once, few or many, or a class for an expanded clone.

TRBV11-2,many,-,TRBJ2-1,CASSFSAGFNDEQFF,TGTGCCAGCAGCTTCTCGGCAGGGTTTAACGATGAGCAGTTCTTC
TRBV20-1,-,-,TRBJ1-1,CSVIRREAFF,TGCAGTGTCATTCGTAGGGAAGCTTTCTTT
TRBV5-1,few,TRBD2,TRBJ2-5,CVSSLGGSVETQYF,TGCGTCAGCAGCTTGGGAGGGTCCGTCGAGACCCAGTACTTC
TRBV10-2,many,TRBD2,TRBJ2-4,CASSTAGVAKNIQYF,TGCGCCAGCAGTACGGCGGGAGTGGCCAAAAACATTCAGTACTTC
TRBV5-6,few,-,TRBJ1-2,CASSLVGSGSYGYTF,TGTGCCAGCAGCTTGGTAGGGTCTGGCAGCTATGGCTACACCTTC
TRBV6-1,few,TRBD2,TRBJ2-7,CASSSRLAGGEQYF,TGTGCCAGCAGTAGCAGACTAGCGGGAGGTGAGCAGTACTTC
TRBV11-3,many,-,TRBJ2-3,CASSVRVDTDTQYF,TGTGCCAGCAGCGTCAGGGTGGACACAGATACGCAGTATTTT
TRBV5-1,many,-,TRBJ2-5,CASSFFKGQETQYF,TGCGCCAGCAGCTTCTTCAAGGGGCAAGAGACCCAGTACTTC
TRBV9,many,-,TRBJ2-2,CASSVGIGGHTGELFF,TGTGCCAGCAGCGTAGGAATCGGGGGGCACACCGGGGAGCTGTTTTTT
TRBV6-2/TRBV6-3,-,TRBD1,TRBJ2-2,CASSAVTGGADTWELFF,TGTGCCAGCAGTGCAGTTACAGGGGGCGCTGACACCTGGGAGCTGTTTTTT
TRBV4-1,many,-,TRBJ1-3,CASSQQFRRGFGNTIYF,TGCGCCAGCAGCCAACAATTTCGTCGAGGCTTTGGAAACACCATATATTTT
TRBV20-1,few,-,TRBJ1-5,CSAREVREVQPQHF,TGCAGTGCTAGAGAAGTGAGGGAGGTTCAGCCCCAGCATTTT
TRBV6-5,few,TRBD1,TRBJ1-4,CASKDRGPANEKLFF,TGTGCCAGCAAGGACAGGGGGCCCGCTAATGAAAAACTGTTTTTT
TRBV7-6,many,-,TRBJ2-1,CASSLFSTELGQFF,TGTGCCAGCAGCTTATTCTCGACCGAGCTGGGACAGTTCTTC
TRBV6-1,-,-,TRBJ1-5,CASIPSRVGQPQHF,TGTGCCAGCATTCCGTCCAGAGTGGGTCAGCCGCAGCATTTT
TRBV5-4,many,TRBD1,TRBJ2-7,CASRGTGLYEQYF,TGTGCCAGCAGGGGGACAGGGCTGTACGAGCAGTACTTC